The clone carrying this T cell receptor (beta chain) was recorded a few times. As yet, its antigen is unknown. TCRdb fed the reads into MiXCR, producing one record per CDR3 protein. This table holds just under 65,000 distinct CDR3 sequences, about 48% found once. This entry comes from a study of type 1 regulatory T cells. With 1 base removed from V and 9 bases from J, the gap between germline ends came to 13 bases. CDR3 length equals 15 residues. Germline V gives CDR1 SEHNR, CDR2 FQNEAQ (reference sequence). The rearrangement links TRBV7-9 to TRBJ1-6, with D maybe TRBD1 (5 bases). The receptor was derived from a human donor in good health. The sample consisted of cultured non-Tr1 T cells, either the whole culture or a sorted T cell fraction (not recorded which). CDR3 loop: CASSLVTGGGSPLHF. CDR3 DNA sequence: TGTGCCAGCAGCTTAGTAACGGGGGGAGGTTCACCCCTCCACTTT. Filled out from reference TRBV7-9 and TRBJ1-6, the complete variable domain reads DTGVSQNPRHKITKRGQNVTFRCDPISEHNRLYWYRQTLGQGPEFLTYFQNEAQLEKSRLLSDRFSAERPKGSFSTLEIQRTEQGDSAMYLCASSLVTGGGSPLHFGNGTRLTVT.